The 17 T cell receptor beta chains below all came from one sample that was sequenced in a study of multiple sclerosis patients with progressive multifocal leukoencephalopathy. As to time point: about 13 months of natalizumab therapy. TCRdb's table, derived via immunoSEQ multiplex PCR, lists solely in-frame clones and lacks some. The table records roughly 29,000 clones, around 90% of them present only once. This sample comprised PBMCs, obtained from a patient treated with natalizumab. The receptors derive from a human donor with multiple sclerosis.

The V gene is TRBV5-6, the J gene TRBJ1-3; no reliable D call. Germline V gene lookup returns CDR1 SGHDT and CDR2 YYEEEE. Trimming pared 4 bases from V and 0 bases from J, leaving 20 bases between. The CDR3 runs to 18 residues. The CDR3 loop reads CASSALREQEISGNTIYF. The CDR3 DNA is TGTGCCAGCAGCGCCCTGAGGGAGCAGGAGATCTCTGGAAACACCATATATTTT.

The sample holds one count of this clone. The V and J genes are TRBV10-3 and TRBJ2-2; D not certain. The CDR3 length is 15 residues. The V end was cut by 0 bases, the J end by 2 bases, with 7 bases between. Germline lookup yields CDR1 ENHRY and CDR2 SYGVKD. As DNA, the CDR3 is TGTGCCATCAGTGAGTCGAACGGAAACACCGGGGAGCTGTTTTTT. It specifies CAISESNGNTGELFF.

This clone was seen a single time. The chain combines TRBV7-6 with TRBJ2-3, with D tentatively TRBD2 (7 bases). The CDR3 is 17 residues long. Germline V gene lookup returns CDR1 SGHVS and CDR2 FNYEAQ. Trimming shortened V by 5 bases and J by 3 bases, and 21 bases separated the two germline ends. The CDR3 reads CASSPEGGGASTDTQYF. Written as DNA, the CDR3 is TGTGCCAGCAGCCCCGAAGGAGGGGGGGCGAGTACAGATACGCAGTATTTT.

The V call is TRBV5-1, the J call TRBJ1-2; possible D gene TRBD1, 5 bases. The CDR3 runs 15 residues. Trimming stripped 3 bases from V and 4 bases from J, with 16 bases between. Germline assignment: CDR1 SGHRS and CDR2 YFSETQ. The CDR3 spells CASSSRGTTGYGYTF. The CDR3, as DNA: TGCGCCAGCAGCTCTCGTGGGACGACGGGCTATGGCTACACCTTC.

V is TRBV5-4 and J is TRBJ1-6; 8 positions match TRBD1. CDR3 size: 14 residues. Germline trimming cut 4 bases from V and 10 bases from J; bases unmatched to any gene: 7. CDR1 SGHNT and CDR2 YYREEE come from the germline V gene (reference sequence). In DNA, the CDR3 is TGTGCCAGCAGCCTTCAGGGGGCGAAGTCACCCCTCCACTTT. Translating gives CASSLQGAKSPLHF. Full variable domain (rest looked up from reference TRBV5-4 and TRBJ1-6): ETGVTQSPTHLIKTRGQQVTLRCSSQSGHNTVSWYQQALGQGPQFIFQYYREEENGRGNFPPRFSGLQFPNYSSELNVNALELDDSALYLCASSLQGAKSPLHFGNGTRLTVT.

V gene TRBV4-2 combines with J gene TRBJ2-3; the match to TRBD2 covers 9 bases. Germline CDR1 LGHNA, CDR2 YNFKEQ. CDR3 length equals 17 residues. J gave up 1 base and V 0 bases, and 5 bases lay outside the gene matches. The CDR3 DNA is TGTGCCAGCAGCCAAGAATGGCAGCGGGGGGGCACAGATACGCAGTATTTT. It translates to CASSQEWQRGGTDTQYF.

The chain has TRBV5-6 and TRBJ2-5; 7 nucleotides agree with TRBD1. There are 15 residues in the CDR3. V lost 3 bases to trimming and J lost 5 bases; unmatched junction nucleotides: 10. Germline CDR1 reads SGHDT; CDR2 reads YYEEEE. DNA of the CDR3: TGTGCCAGCAGCTGGGTCAAGGGGGCTCATGAGACCCAGTACTTC. Translation gives CASSWVKGAHETQYF.

As regards this clone: The junction shows a germline mismatch at one end, possibly a read error. This sequence joins TRBV28 and TRBJ1-4; the D is unclear. The CDR3 runs to 15 residues. CDR1 is MDHEN and CDR2 is SYDVKM in the germline V gene. CDR3 nucleotide sequence: TGTGCCGGCAGTTTATATACGGGCTCTAATGAAAAACTGTTTTTT. This codes for CAGSLYTGSNEKLFF. Using reference TRBV28 and TRBJ1-4 for the parts outside the CDR3, the full variable domain is DVKVTQSSRYLVKRTGEKVFLECVQDMDHENMFWYRQDPGLGLRLIYFSYDVKMKEKGDIPEGYSVSREKKERFSLILESASTNQTSMYLCAGSLYTGSNEKLFFGSGTQLSVL.

The chain carries TRBV4-1 and TRBJ2-5, with 14 bases fitting TRBD2. Germline CDR1 MGHRA, CDR2 YSYEKL. The V gene end was trimmed by 4 bases and the J gene end by 4 bases; junction bases not matched to a gene: 8. CDR3 length: 17 amino acids. CDR3 amino acids: CASSRTSGTSGGETQYF. In DNA form, the CDR3 reads TGCGCCAGCAGCCGAACCTCCGGGACTAGCGGGGGAGAGACCCAGTACTTC.

This clone was picked up one time. CDR3 in DNA: TGTGCCAGCAGTCCTGGACAGGGATATTGGGTCGACGGCTACACCTTC. Residues: CASSPGQGYWVDGYTF. The chain combines TRBV28 with TRBJ1-2; 8 nucleotides match TRBD1. Germline assignment: CDR1 MDHEN and CDR2 SYDVKM. The CDR3 has 16 residues. V shed 5 bases, J shed 8 bases, and the junction held 16 bases outside the gene matches.

This rearrangement joins TRBV18 to TRBJ2-7; 8 bases fit TRBD1. Per germline, CDR1 KGHSH and CDR2 LQKENI. J gave up 4 bases and V 2 bases, and 7 bases lay outside the gene matches. CDR3 length: 15 amino acids. Written as DNA, the CDR3 is TGTGCCAGCTCACCAGGACAGGGTGAGGATTACGAGCAGTACTTC. Translation: CASSPGQGEDYEQYF.

This rearrangement joins TRBV11-2 to TRBJ1-2; unclear D gene. Trimming left V 1 base short and J 6 bases short, with 9 bases between. This CDR3 region has 13 residues. CDR1 is SGHAT and CDR2 is FQNNGV in the germline V gene. The CDR3 sequence: CASSLGSSDGYTF. CDR3 nucleotides: TGTGCCAGCAGCTTAGGGTCCTCGGATGGCTACACCTTC.

The V call is TRBV27, the J call TRBJ1-1, with D possibly matching TRBD1 (5 bases). The CDR3 runs to 15 residues. Germline V gene data show CDR1 as MNHEY and CDR2 as SMNVEV (reference sequence). Trimming left V 6 bases short and J 7 bases short, with 21 bases between. Here the CDR3 reads CASSPGQPIRIEAFF. The CDR3 DNA reads TGTGCCAGCAGCCCAGGGCAGCCAATCCGTATTGAAGCTTTCTTT.

The chain recombines TRBV7-2 with TRBJ2-5; 12 nucleotides agree with TRBD2. The CDR3 covers 17 residues. The trim removed 1 base at V and 1 base at J, leaving 4 bases unmatched. From germline, CDR1 is SGHTA and CDR2 FQGNSA. DNA for the CDR3: TGTGCCAGCAGCTTAGGCCCTAGCGGGGGGGGCCAAGAGACCCAGTACTTC. This sequence encodes CASSLGPSGGGQETQYF. The full variable domain, rest sourced from reference TRBV7-2 and TRBJ2-5, is GAGVSQSPSNKVTEKGKDVELRCDPISGHTALYWYRQSLGQGLEFLIYFQGNSAPDKSGLPSDRFSAERTGGSVSTLTIQRTQQEDSAVYLCASSLGPSGGGQETQYFGPGTRLLVL.

CDR3 sequence: CASSDDGGNQPQHF. The CDR3 bases are TGTGCCAGCAGCGATGACGGTGGGAATCAGCCCCAGCATTTT. The rearrangement joins TRBV9 to TRBJ1-5; D is unclear. Germline V lookup: CDR1 SGDLS, CDR2 YYNGEE. The length of the CDR3 is 14 residues. Trimming pared 3 bases from V and 4 bases from J, leaving 11 bases between.

The chain couples TRBV9 to TRBJ2-5; D is uncertain. V lost 0 bases to trimming and J lost 2 bases, with 8 bases between them. Germline-derived CDR1 and CDR2 are SGDLS and YYNGEE. CDR3 length: 14 residues. CDR3 loop: CASSVDGVQETQYF. The DNA for the CDR3 is TGTGCCAGCAGCGTAGATGGGGTACAAGAGACCCAGTACTTC.

V and J are TRBV7-9 and TRBJ1-2; 11 bases are shared with TRBD1. CDR1 and CDR2 from the germline V gene are SEHNR and FQNEAQ (reference sequence). Losses at the gene ends were 2 bases for V and 10 bases for J; bases not matched to a gene: 18. There are 18 residues in the CDR3. DNA of the CDR3: TGTGCCAGCAGCTTATTCCGGGGACAGGGGGTTCGACTAGATGACTACACCTTC. This translates into CASSLFRGQGVRLDDYTF.